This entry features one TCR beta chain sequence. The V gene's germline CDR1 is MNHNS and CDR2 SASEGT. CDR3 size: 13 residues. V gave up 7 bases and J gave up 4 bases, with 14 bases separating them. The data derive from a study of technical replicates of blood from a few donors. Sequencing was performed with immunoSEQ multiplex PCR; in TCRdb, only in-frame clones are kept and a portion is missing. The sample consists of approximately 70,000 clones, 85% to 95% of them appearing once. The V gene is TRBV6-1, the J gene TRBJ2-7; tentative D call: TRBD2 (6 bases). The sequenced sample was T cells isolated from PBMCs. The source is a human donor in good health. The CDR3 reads CASTGTPNYEQYF. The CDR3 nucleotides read TGTGCCAGCACCGGGACTCCAAATTACGAGCAGTACTTC.